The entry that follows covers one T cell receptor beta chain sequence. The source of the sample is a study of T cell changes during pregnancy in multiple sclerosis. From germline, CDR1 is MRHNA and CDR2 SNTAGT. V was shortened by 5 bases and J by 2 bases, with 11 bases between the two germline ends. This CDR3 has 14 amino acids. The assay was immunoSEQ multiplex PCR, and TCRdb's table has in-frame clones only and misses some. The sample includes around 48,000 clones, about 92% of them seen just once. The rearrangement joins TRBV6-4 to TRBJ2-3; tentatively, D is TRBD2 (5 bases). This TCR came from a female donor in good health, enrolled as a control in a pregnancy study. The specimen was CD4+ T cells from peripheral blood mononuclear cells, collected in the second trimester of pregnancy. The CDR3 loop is CASSLSGITDTQYF. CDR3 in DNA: TGTGCCAGCAGTCTCTCGGGGATCACAGATACGCAGTATTTT.